The next 26 T cell receptor beta chains were all read from a single sample in a study of naive and memory T cell subsets. Study findings and constraints: Possibly reflecting memory cells re-expressing CD45RA, a few larger clonotypes occurred in naive repertoires, especially CD8.

Two oligonucleotides, mixed equimolar, formed the beta constant-region primer covering TRBC1 and TRBC2. Nested alpha and beta constant-region primers with the SP2 primer drove four PCR rounds on ligated cDNA. TCRdb re-analysed the UMI-ligation and nested PCR reads in MiXCR, keeping a single row per CDR3 protein. Counted here are tens of thousands of distinct CDR3 sequences, approximately 11% occurring once; the ten biggest clones make up just over 0.13%. No antigen is known for these receptors. The source material was naive CD4+ T cells from blood. Receptors were obtained from a human donor in good health.

This clonotype was observed many times. This sequence joins TRBV7-3 and TRBJ2-3; 7 nucleotides line up with TRBD2. V lost 5 bases and J lost 2; bases outside the gene matches: 10. The CDR3 contains 16 residues. Germline values: CDR1 SGHTA, CDR2 FQGTGA. CDR3 nucleotide sequence: TGTGCCAGCAGCGCACGCCAGCGGGACTACACAGATACGCAGTATTTT. It yields the protein CASSARQRDYTDTQYF.

This clonotype was observed a handful of times. The genes are TRBV20-1 and TRBJ2-7, with 7 positions matching TRBD1. CDR1 and CDR2 from the germline V gene are DFQATT and SNEGSKA (reference sequence). This CDR3 contains 12 residues. V was pared by 5 bases and J by 3 bases, with 4 bases of the junction left unmatched. In nucleotides, the CDR3 is TGCAGTGCTCAGGGGGACAGCTACGAGCAGTACTTC. This sequence encodes CSAQGDSYEQYF.

In its sample, this clonotype was seen many times. The chain recombines TRBV7-6 with TRBJ2-5; unclear D gene. V lost 1 base and J lost 5, with 5 bases in between. This CDR3 comprises 12 residues. The germline gives CDR1 SGHVS, CDR2 FNYEAQ. Here the CDR3 reads CASSLGSETQYF. The DNA for the CDR3 is TGTGCCAGCAGCTTAGGCTCCGAGACCCAGTACTTC.

There are a few counts of this clonotype. The CDR3 reads CSARRESGANVLTF. Written as DNA, the CDR3 is TGCAGTGCTCGCCGGGAGTCTGGGGCCAACGTCCTGACTTTC. This rearrangement joins TRBV20-1 to TRBJ2-6, with TRBD2 as a possible D gene (6 bases). V shed 5 bases and J shed 1 base, with 9 bases lying between them. The CDR3 is 14 amino acids. CDR1 and CDR2 from the germline V gene are DFQATT and SNEGSKA (reference sequence).

This clonotype was recorded a few times. CDR3 in amino acids: CATSSIPGTGLEKLFF. CDR3 sequence (DNA): TGTGCCACCAGCAGTATCCCCGGGACAGGGCTCGAAAAACTGTTTTTT. The chain uses TRBV15 and TRBJ1-4; TRBD1 aligns across 9 bases. With V trimmed by 3 bases and J by 8 bases, 10 bases remained unmatched. The germline CDR1 and CDR2 sequences are LNHNV and YYDKDF (reference sequence). This CDR3 has 16 amino acids.

The genes are TRBV5-1 and TRBJ1-2; 8 nucleotides line up with TRBD1. The CDR3 has 15 amino acids. The J segment lost 2 bases and the V segment lost 4 bases, leaving 7 bases of the junction unmatched. Germline lookup yields CDR1 SGHRS and CDR2 YFSETQ. The CDR3 spells CASSGQGAGNYGYTF. In DNA form, the CDR3 reads TGCGCCAGCAGCGGACAGGGAGCTGGGAACTATGGCTACACCTTC.

This clonotype was counted a few times. The chain is built from TRBV7-9 and TRBJ2-7; maybe TRBD2 (5 bases). V gave up 5 bases and J gave up 3 bases, with 8 bases separating them. The CDR3 has 12 residues. Germline CDR1 SEHNR, CDR2 FQNEAQ (reference sequence). For the CDR3, the DNA is TGTGCCAGCAGCCCTGGACTCTACGAGCAGTACTTC. Its protein product is CASSPGLYEQYF.

The table lists this clonotype with a few counts. The rearrangement joins TRBV9 to TRBJ2-1; 8 positions match TRBD2. Germline CDR1 is SGDLS and CDR2 is YYNGEE. There are 17 residues in the CDR3. The trim removed 2 bases at V and 5 bases at J, leaving 12 bases unmatched. For the CDR3, the DNA is TGTGCCAGCAGCGTGGGCTTTCGACTAGCGACCAACAATGAGCAGTTCTTC. Translation: CASSVGFRLATNNEQFF.

For the CDR3, the DNA is TGTGCCAGCAAGAATGGTCCAGGGGGCAGCCTTTATGGCTACACCTTC. Translating gives CASKNGPGGSLYGYTF. J is TRBJ1-2 and V is TRBV21-1; the tabulated D call, TRBD1, remains unverified against the DNA. TRBV21-1 is flagged as a pseudogene. CDR3 length: 16 amino acids.

In its sample, this clonotype was seen a few times. The V gene is TRBV28, the J gene TRBJ1-2, with no clear D. V lost 5 bases and J 4 bases, leaving 17 bases between the germline ends. CDR3 size: 15 residues. The germline V gene has CDR1 MDHEN and CDR2 SYDVKM. The CDR3 spells CASSLPRRTFYGYTF. DNA of the CDR3: TGTGCCAGCAGTCTCCCCAGGAGAACCTTCTATGGCTACACCTTC.

V usage is TRBV6-2 or TRBV6-3 and J usage is TRBJ1-5; D gene uncertain. This CDR3 comprises 15 residues. V gave up 5 bases and J gave up 6 bases, with 17 bases separating them. Germline V gene lookup returns CDR1 MNHEY and CDR2 SVGEGT. The CDR3 nucleotides read TGTGCCAGCAGTCTCACCGGGAGCTCCCCTCAGCCCCAGCATTTT. Protein sequence: CASSLTGSSPQPQHF.

This clonotype was counted between two and nine times. The chain has TRBV7-2 and TRBJ2-7; the D gene is possibly TRBD1 (5 bases). V was clipped by 5 bases and J by 5 bases, with 19 bases between them. Germline CDR1 reads SGHTA; CDR2 reads FQGNSA. The CDR3 length is 15 residues. The CDR3 region has the DNA TGTGCCAGCAGCCAAGTCAAGGGGCAGGGCCACGAGCAGTACTTC. This gives the protein CASSQVKGQGHEQYF. Full variable domain (outside the CDR3, taken from reference TRBV7-2 and TRBJ2-7): GAGVSQSPSNKVTEKGKDVELRCDPISGHTALYWYRQSLGQGLEFLIYFQGNSAPDKSGLPSDRFSAERTGGSVSTLTIQRTQQEDSAVYLCASSQVKGQGHEQYFGPGTRLTVT.

This clonotype has a count of ten or more. The chain recombines TRBV6-2 or TRBV6-3 with TRBJ2-7; D may be TRBD1 (5 bases). Germline V gene sequence: CDR1 MNHEY, CDR2 SVGEGT. The CDR3 extends over 15 amino acids. V was clipped by 0 bases and J by 3 bases, with 12 bases between them. The CDR3 DNA reads TGTGCCAGCAGTTACTCGTGGCTACAGGTCTACGAGCAGTACTTC. Its translation is CASSYSWLQVYEQYF.

This chain connects TRBV12-3 or TRBV12-4 to TRBJ2-7; 10 bases fit TRBD2. This CDR3 spans 13 amino acids. V dropped 11 bases and J dropped 5; count of bases not matched to a gene: 9. The CDR3 region is CASRLAGFNEQYF. Here the CDR3 DNA reads TGTGCCTCCCGACTAGCGGGTTTCAACGAGCAGTACTTC.

This clonotype was counted a few times. CDR3: CAWSVMGGVGSYNEQFF. The DNA for the CDR3 is TGTGCCTGGAGTGTTATGGGGGGCGTAGGTTCCTACAATGAGCAGTTCTTC. The chain couples TRBV30 to TRBJ2-1, with D perhaps assigned TRBD1 or TRBD2 (6 bases each). The CDR3 totals 17 residues. Germline-derived CDR1 and CDR2 are GTSNPN and SVGIG (reference sequence). V lost 0 bases and J lost 1, with 16 bases in between.

This clonotype was counted a few times. The chain couples TRBV7-9 to TRBJ2-1, with 10 bases matching TRBD2. The CDR3 consists of 14 residues. In germline, CDR1 is SEHNR, CDR2 FQNEAQ (reference sequence). V lost 5 bases to trimming and J lost 5 bases; unmatched junction nucleotides: 3. The CDR3: CASSLLAGNNEQFF. The DNA for the CDR3 is TGTGCCAGCAGCCTACTAGCGGGAAACAATGAGCAGTTCTTC.

In its sample, this clonotype was seen a few times. The chain couples TRBV7-9 to TRBJ1-1; D unresolved. Germline loops: CDR1 SEHNR, CDR2 FQNEAQ (reference sequence). The CDR3 sequence is 14 residues long. V shed 1 base and J shed 2 bases, with 8 bases lying between them. CDR3 nucleotides: TGTGCCAGCAGCTTAGTACAGATCAACACTGAAGCTTTCTTT. As protein: CASSLVQINTEAFF. Filled out from reference TRBV7-9 and TRBJ1-1, the complete variable domain reads DTGVSQNPRHKITKRGQNVTFRCDPISEHNRLYWYRQTLGQGPEFLTYFQNEAQLEKSRLLSDRFSAERPKGSFSTLEIQRTEQGDSAMYLCASSLVQINTEAFFGQGTRLTVV.

This clonotype was seen repeatedly, ten times or more. The J gene is TRBJ1-1, the V gene TRBV12-3 or TRBV12-4; possibly TRBD1 for D (5 bases). The CDR3 covers 15 residues. The V and J ends lost 4 bases and 5 bases respectively, with 17 bases between them. CDR3 protein: CASSSQGARLTEAFF. CDR3 sequence (DNA): TGTGCCAGCAGTTCCCAGGGTGCACGATTGACTGAAGCTTTCTTT.

The chain uses TRBV20-1 and TRBJ1-5; D uncertain. The germline V gene has CDR1 DFQATT and CDR2 SNEGSKA (reference sequence). V was clipped by 5 bases and J by 0 bases, with 14 bases between them. This CDR3 region has 15 residues. The CDR3 loop is CSALKTPYSNQPQHF. The CDR3 bases are TGCAGTGCTCTAAAGACACCCTATAGCAATCAGCCCCAGCATTTT.

This chain uses TRBV28 with TRBJ2-1; 12 bases fit TRBD1. CDR3 length: 16 amino acids. J gave up 5 bases and V 0 bases, and 2 bases lay outside the gene matches. Germline assignment: CDR1 MDHEN and CDR2 SYDVKM. In nucleotides, the CDR3 is TGTGCCAGCAGTTTATGGGGACAGGGGGCCGACAATGAGCAGTTCTTC. Its protein product is CASSLWGQGADNEQFF.

The CDR3 nucleotides are TGTGCCAGCTGCCCCCGAAGGGGAGGGGGTAACACTGAAGCTTTCTTT. Translated: CASCPRRGGGNTEAFF. The J gene is TRBJ1-1, the V gene TRBV2; D might be TRBD1 (6 bases). Trimming took off 8 bases at V and 2 bases at J, with 21 bases between the two ends. CDR1 is SNHLY and CDR2 is FYNNEI in the germline V gene. The CDR3 is 16 residues long. The whole variable domain, filled in from reference TRBV2 and TRBJ1-1, reads EPEVTQTPSHQVTQMGQEVILRCVPISNHLYFYWYRQILGQKVEFLVSFYNNEISEKSEIFDDQFSVERPDGSNFTLKIRSTKLEDSAMYFCASCPRRGGGNTEAFFGQGTRLTVV.

This clonotype was seen repeatedly, ten times or more. This chain joins TRBV28 and TRBJ2-7; D call uncertain. The V gene lost 3 bases and the J gene lost 6 bases, with 9 bases spanning the gap. The CDR3 spans 12 residues. Germline V gene sequence: CDR1 MDHEN, CDR2 SYDVKM. CDR3 residues: CASSLTGVEQYF. CDR3 nucleotides: TGTGCCAGCAGTTTGACCGGTGTCGAGCAGTACTTC.

The chain is built from TRBV12-3 or TRBV12-4 and TRBJ2-5, with D maybe TRBD1 (6 bases). The CDR3 loop spans 14 amino acids. V lost 11 bases to trimming and J lost 2 bases, with 18 bases between them. The CDR3 sequence: CAGNGLGQQETQYF. CDR3 sequence (DNA): TGTGCCGGCAACGGCCTCGGACAGCAAGAGACCCAGTACTTC.

Only a few counts were recorded for this clonotype. The chain combines TRBV7-9 with TRBJ2-4; D remains unclear. This CDR3 is 13 amino acids long. Trimming took 5 bases from V and 11 from J, leaving 16 bases between them. Per germline, CDR1 SEHNR and CDR2 FQNEAQ (reference sequence). The CDR3 is CASSHGTTPVQYF. CDR3 nucleotides: TGTGCCAGCAGCCATGGCACCACGCCCGTTCAGTACTTC.

This clonotype was seen a handful of times. CDR3 DNA sequence: TGTGCCAGCACTAGAGGAGGCACAGATACGCAGTATTTT. Its translation is CASTRGGTDTQYF. The rearrangement joins TRBV6-6 to TRBJ2-3; no reliable D call. Looked up from germline, CDR1 is MNHNY and CDR2 is SVGAGI (reference sequence). The V end lost 7 bases, the J end lost 1 base, and 9 bases lay between the germline ends. The CDR3 totals 13 residues.

Only a few counts were recorded for this clonotype. This chain uses TRBV18 with TRBJ2-7, with 10 bases matching TRBD2. The trim removed 1 base at V and 6 bases at J, leaving 12 bases unmatched. CDR3 size: 17 residues. CDR1 is KGHSH and CDR2 is LQKENI in the germline V gene. CDR3 residues: CASSPQGGLAGAGEQYF. The CDR3 nucleotides are TGTGCCAGCTCACCACAGGGTGGTCTAGCGGGAGCTGGCGAGCAGTACTTC.